This T cell receptor beta chain was retrieved from a study of shared clonotypes between healthy human individuals. The CDR3 runs to 12 residues. Germline-derived CDR1 and CDR2 are MGHDK and SYGVNS. V gave up 6 bases and J gave up 0 bases, with 6 bases separating them. This clone was counted a few times. TCRdb keeps only in-frame clones here, not all; method: immunoSEQ multiplex PCR. Counted here are 600,000 to 700,000 clones, around 78% occurring once; the ten biggest clones make up around 1.8%. This rearrangement joins TRBV25-1 to TRBJ2-7; D unresolved. Sequenced: memory CD4+ T cells sorted from blood. As for subset: CD45RA-negative fraction. The clonotype was recovered from a woman in her twenties or thirties in good health. The CDR3 DNA follows: TGTGCCAGCAGGGGTAGCTCCTACGAGCAGTACTTC. This encodes CASRGSSYEQYF.